A selection of T cell receptor beta chains follows, all from one sample in a study of T cells in localized non-small cell lung cancer. Assay used: immunoSEQ multiplex PCR; TCRdb lists only in-frame clones, some missing. The data contain about 59,000 clones, approximately 89% of them seen just once; the ten biggest clones take up around 20%. The source was peripheral blood, collected before any cancer treatment. These receptors all come from a man between 40 and 69 years old with stage I lung adenocarcinoma. Each CDR3 is given with its conserved first and last residue. The D gene is left open where the match is weak. Clone sizes are given selectively: once, few, many, or a class where the clone is expanded.

TRBV6-1	-	TRBJ2-3	-	CASSEAQFLAQIGTDTQYF	TGTGCCAGCAGTGAAGCGCAGTTTCTTGCCCAGATTGGGACAGATACGCAGTATTTT
TRBV4-2	TRBD1	TRBJ2-7	-	CASSRGQGSAYEQYF	TGTGCCAGCAGTCGCGGACAGGGCAGTGCCTACGAGCAGTACTTC
TRBV6-1	-	TRBJ2-7	-	CASIYLGGSYEQYF	TGTGCCAGCATTTACCTTGGGGGGTCCTACGAGCAGTACTTC
TRBV11-2	-	TRBJ2-7	-	CASSLGAQGSKQYF	TGTGCCAGCAGCTTAGGCGCCCAGGGTTCGAAGCAGTACTTC
TRBV7-3	TRBD2	TRBJ2-1	-	CASSLGTSTYNEQFF	TGTGCCAGCAGCTTGGGGACTAGCACCTACAATGAGCAGTTCTTC
TRBV7-3	-	TRBJ1-4	once	CASLRGTRGEKLFF	TGTGCCAGTCTGAGGGGCACTAGGGGTGAAAAACTGTTTTTT
TRBV6-1	-	TRBJ1-5	-	CASSDILGAGEPQHF	TGTGCCAGCAGTGATATTTTGGGGGCCGGAGAGCCCCAGCATTTT
TRBV19	-	TRBJ1-1	-	CASRSGWAGQNTEAFF	TGTGCCAGTAGAAGCGGTTGGGCAGGCCAGAACACTGAAGCTTTCTTT
TRBV6-1	-	TRBJ1-4	-	CASSEVSRAGGLFF	TGTGCCAGCAGTGAAGTTTCCAGGGCCGGAGGACTGTTTTTT
TRBV11-2	-	TRBJ2-2	medium-sized	CASSFWGRGGELFF	TGTGCCAGCAGCTTTTGGGGAAGGGGCGGGGAGCTGTTTTTT
TRBV29-1	TRBD1	TRBJ2-2	once	CSVLTGDTGELFF	TGCAGCGTCCTGACAGGGGACACCGGGGAGCTGTTTTTT
TRBV12-2	-	TRBJ2-7	-	CASRLAAGGPYEQYF	TGTGCAAGTCGCTTAGCAGCGGGAGGCCCCTACGAGCAGTACTTC
TRBV6-5	TRBD1	TRBJ1-5	-	CASSFGTGNQPQHF	TGTGCCAGCAGTTTCGGGACAGGGAATCAGCCCCAGCATTTT
TRBV5-4	TRBD2	TRBJ2-2	-	CASSLVAGGATGELFF	TGTGCCAGCAGCTTGGTAGCGGGAGGGGCTACCGGGGAGCTGTTTTTT
TRBV10-3	TRBD1	TRBJ2-7	-	CAISDWTGDEQYF	TGTGCCATCAGTGACTGGACAGGGGACGAGCAGTACTTC
TRBV5-4	-	TRBJ1-1	-	CASSGAVGTEAFF	TGTGCCAGCAGCGGGGCCGTGGGCACTGAAGCTTTCTTT
TRBV10-3	TRBD1	TRBJ2-5	-	CAISESGQGGPQETQYF	TGTGCCATCAGTGAGTCAGGACAGGGTGGTCCCCAAGAGACCCAGTACTTC
TRBV7-6	-	TRBJ2-6	-	CASSPERGSGANVLTF	TGTGCCAGCAGCCCAGAGAGGGGCTCTGGGGCCAACGTCCTGACTTTC
TRBV10-3	TRBD1	TRBJ2-1	-	CAISSTGGSYNEQFF	TGTGCCATCAGCTCAACAGGGGGATCCTACAATGAGCAGTTCTTC
TRBV12-5	-	TRBJ1-1	-	CASGLMTAGGVYGTEAFF	TGTGCTAGTGGTTTGATGACCGCTGGCGGGGTCTATGGCACTGAAGCTTTCTTT
TRBV18	-	TRBJ1-5	-	CASSPPIDKGAQHF	TGTGCCAGCTCACCTCCCATCGACAAGGGGGCCCAGCATTTT
TRBV12-5	-	TRBJ2-1	-	CASGLVPPGPYNEQFF	TGTGCTAGTGGTTTGGTACCCCCCGGACCCTACAATGAGCAGTTCTTC
TRBV10-3	TRBD2	TRBJ2-1	-	CAISERLAGVRGKEQFF	TGTGCCATCAGTGAGAGGTTAGCGGGAGTTCGAGGGAAAGAGCAGTTCTTC
TRBV28	-	TRBJ2-7	-	CASSPVGTYLSYEQYF	TGTGCCAGCAGTCCGGTCGGGACATACCTATCCTACGAGCAGTACTTC
TRBV11-3	TRBD2	TRBJ2-1	-	CASSQLAGAGEQFF	TGTGCCAGCAGCCAACTAGCGGGAGCAGGTGAGCAGTTCTTC
TRBV18	TRBD1	TRBJ2-7	-	CASSWGQDSYEQYF	TGTGCCAGCTCTTGGGGACAGGATTCCTACGAGCAGTACTTC
TRBV28	TRBD2	TRBJ2-1	-	CASSLGGSSLDEQFF	TGTGCCAGCAGTTTAGGCGGGAGCTCTCTTGATGAGCAGTTCTTC
TRBV5-1	-	TRBJ2-7	-	CASSLDIGRPSYEQYF	TGCGCCAGCAGCTTGGACATTGGACGGCCCTCCTACGAGCAGTACTTC
TRBV5-4	TRBD2	TRBJ2-1	-	CASSLGGGRPPNEQFF	TGTGCCAGCAGCTTGGGCGGCGGGAGGCCCCCGAATGAGCAGTTCTTC
TRBV28	TRBD2	TRBJ2-7	-	CASSFGTSGRYEQYF	TGTGCCAGCAGTTTCGGGACTAGCGGGAGGTACGAGCAGTACTTC
TRBV5-1	TRBD2	TRBJ2-1	-	CASSTGLATHEQFF	TGCGCCAGCAGCACGGGACTAGCTACACATGAGCAGTTCTTC
TRBV11-2	-	TRBJ2-7	-	CASSLGPDGLGHEQYF	TGTGCCAGCAGCTTAGGCCCAGACGGGTTGGGTCACGAGCAGTACTTC
TRBV2	-	TRBJ1-3	once	CASSEPVSGNTIYF	TGTGCCAGCAGTGAACCAGTCTCTGGAAACACCATATATTTT
TRBV9	TRBD1	TRBJ2-3	few	CASSVGTGLTDTQYF	TGTGCCAGCAGCGTGGGGACAGGGCTGACAGATACGCAGTATTTT
TRBV5-1	-	TRBJ1-2	-	CASRRAVGANYGYTF	TGCGCCAGCAGGCGGGCAGTAGGAGCTAACTATGGCTACACCTTC
TRBV4-1	-	TRBJ1-4	-	CASSQGGSTNEKLFF	TGCGCCAGCAGCCAAGGAGGTAGTACTAATGAAAAACTGTTTTTT
TRBV18	-	TRBJ2-3	-	CASSARTNTQYF	TGTGCCAGCTCCGCCCGCACGAATACGCAGTATTTT
TRBV5-1	TRBD1	TRBJ2-7	once	CASRQGNTVYEQYF	TGCGCCAGCAGACAGGGGAATACTGTCTACGAGCAGTACTTC
TRBV5-4	-	TRBJ2-1	once	CASSLFGGNEQFF	TGTGCCAGCAGCTTGTTTGGGGGGAATGAGCAGTTCTTC
TRBV5-8	TRBD2	TRBJ2-3	-	CASVGLAVPWDGDTQYF	TGTGCCAGCGTCGGACTAGCGGTTCCCTGGGACGGAGATACGCAGTATTTT